The rows below give T cell receptor beta chains drawn from one sample of a study of blood T cell repertoires in COVID-19. TCRdb's copy holds only in-frame clones and misses some; the assay was immunoSEQ multiplex PCR. The sample includes about 500,000 clones, roughly nine tenths of them seen just once. The source material was PBMCs or T cells enriched from blood (not recorded which). The receptor source for this set is a woman between 18 and 29 years old who had recovered from COVID-19. CDR3s include the opening cysteine and the closing phenylalanine or tryptophan. The D gene is left open where the match is weak. Not all rows give a size; the values are once, few, many and, for expanded clones, a class.

J gene: TRBJ2-7
clone size: .
D gene: .
V gene: TRBV7-6
CDR3 protein: CASSPEGAVRNEQYF
CDR3 DNA: TGTGCCAGCAGTCCGGAGGGGGCGGTTCGAAACGAGCAGTACTTC

J gene: TRBJ1-2
clone size: .
D gene: .
V gene: TRBV6-5
CDR3 protein: CASSYLGGENYGYTF
CDR3 DNA: TGTGCCAGCAGTTACCTGGGAGGAGAGAACTATGGCTACACCTTC

J gene: TRBJ2-4
clone size: .
D gene: TRBD1
V gene: TRBV4-1
CDR3 protein: CASLGRGRSGENIQYF
CDR3 DNA: TGCGCCAGCCTAGGCAGGGGGCGCTCCGGGGAAAACATTCAGTACTTC

J gene: TRBJ2-2
clone size: .
D gene: .
V gene: TRBV18
CDR3 protein: CASSPYRRLTGELFF
CDR3 DNA: TGTGCCAGCTCACCATATCGGAGACTCACCGGGGAGCTGTTTTTT

J gene: TRBJ2-7
clone size: .
D gene: .
V gene: TRBV2
CDR3 protein: CASSPLQGSYEQYF
CDR3 DNA: TGTGCCAGTTCTCCCTTACAGGGCTCCTACGAGCAGTACTTC

J gene: TRBJ1-5
clone size: .
D gene: TRBD1
V gene: TRBV5-5
CDR3 protein: CASSYRQGEQPQHF
CDR3 DNA: TGTGCCAGCAGCTACCGACAGGGGGAACAGCCCCAGCATTTT

J gene: TRBJ1-2
clone size: .
D gene: TRBD1
V gene: TRBV10-1
CDR3 protein: CASSELTLQGENYGYTF
CDR3 DNA: TGCGCCAGCAGTGAGCTGACGTTACAGGGGGAGAACTATGGCTACACCTTC

J gene: TRBJ2-5
clone size: .
D gene: TRBD2
V gene: TRBV3-1/TRBV3-2
CDR3 protein: CASSSRTSGGAPPGETQYF
CDR3 DNA: TGTGCCAGCAGCTCAAGGACTAGCGGGGGGGCACCTCCGGGAGAGACCCAGTACTTC

J gene: TRBJ1-5
clone size: once
D gene: TRBD1
V gene: TRBV2
CDR3 protein: CASSAGRGLGQPQHF
CDR3 DNA: TGTGCCAGCAGCGCCGGGAGGGGGCTCGGTCAGCCCCAGCATTTT

J gene: TRBJ1-1
clone size: .
D gene: .
V gene: TRBV29-1
CDR3 protein: CSVLGLMNTEAFF
CDR3 DNA: TGCAGCGTTCTCGGACTCATGAACACTGAAGCTTTCTTT

J gene: TRBJ2-2
clone size: few
D gene: .
V gene: TRBV6-5
CDR3 protein: CASSYGHGSNTGELFF
CDR3 DNA: TGTGCCAGCAGTTACGGACACGGGTCAAACACCGGGGAGCTGTTTTTT

J gene: TRBJ2-1
clone size: .
D gene: TRBD1
V gene: TRBV7-2
CDR3 protein: CASSLRDRGGNEQFF
CDR3 DNA: TGTGCCAGCAGCTTAAGGGACAGGGGTGGCAATGAGCAGTTCTTC

J gene: TRBJ1-1
clone size: once
D gene: TRBD1
V gene: TRBV6-5
CDR3 protein: CASSQGAVNTEAFF
CDR3 DNA: TGTGCCAGCAGTCAGGGGGCCGTGAACACTGAAGCTTTCTTT

J gene: TRBJ1-1
clone size: .
D gene: .
V gene: TRBV4-2
CDR3 protein: CASSQEVSGAFF
CDR3 DNA: TGTGCCAGCAGCCAAGAAGTCTCAGGAGCTTTCTTT

J gene: TRBJ1-1
clone size: .
D gene: TRBD1
V gene: TRBV18
CDR3 protein: CASARRQGEAFF
CDR3 DNA: TGTGCCAGCGCCCGGAGACAGGGTGAAGCTTTCTTT

J gene: TRBJ1-2
clone size: .
D gene: .
V gene: TRBV11-2
CDR3 protein: CASSLTDYYGYTF
CDR3 DNA: TGTGCCAGCAGCTTGACAGACTACTATGGCTACACCTTC

J gene: TRBJ2-7
clone size: .
D gene: TRBD1
V gene: TRBV6-5
CDR3 protein: CASRTGTGSGYEQYF
CDR3 DNA: TGTGCCAGCAGGACCGGGACAGGGAGCGGTTACGAGCAGTACTTC

J gene: TRBJ2-1
clone size: few
D gene: .
V gene: TRBV4-2
CDR3 protein: CASSQYGGSSYNEQFF
CDR3 DNA: TGTGCCAGCAGCCAATATGGAGGGAGCTCCTACAATGAGCAGTTCTTC

J gene: TRBJ2-1
clone size: .
D gene: TRBD1
V gene: TRBV2
CDR3 protein: CALRGQGGDEQFF
CDR3 DNA: TGTGCCCTACGAGGACAGGGTGGGGATGAGCAGTTCTTC

J gene: TRBJ1-2
clone size: few
D gene: .
V gene: TRBV30
CDR3 protein: CAWIHPRGLYGYTF
CDR3 DNA: TGTGCCTGGATCCACCCGCGGGGGCTCTATGGCTACACCTTC

J gene: TRBJ1-2
clone size: .
D gene: .
V gene: TRBV5-5
CDR3 protein: CASSPAGNYGYTF
CDR3 DNA: TGTGCCAGCAGCCCGGCGGGTAACTATGGCTACACCTTC

J gene: TRBJ2-1
clone size: .
D gene: TRBD2
V gene: TRBV19
CDR3 protein: CASSLGLAGNEQFF
CDR3 DNA: TGTGCCAGTAGTCTGGGACTAGCGGGCAATGAGCAGTTCTTC

J gene: TRBJ2-7
clone size: .
D gene: TRBD1
V gene: TRBV10-3
CDR3 protein: CAISEPGQGGSYEQYF
CDR3 DNA: TGTGCCATCAGTGAACCCGGACAGGGTGGATCCTACGAGCAGTACTTC

J gene: TRBJ2-3
clone size: .
D gene: .
V gene: TRBV9
CDR3 protein: CASSRRGTGTDTQYF
CDR3 DNA: TGTGCCAGCAGCCGGCGGGGTACGGGTACAGATACGCAGTATTTT

J gene: TRBJ1-1
clone size: .
D gene: .
V gene: TRBV5-1
CDR3 protein: CASSSVGGDTEAFF
CDR3 DNA: TGCGCCAGCAGCTCAGTGGGAGGGGACACTGAAGCTTTCTTT

J gene: TRBJ2-3
clone size: .
D gene: TRBD2
V gene: TRBV4-1
CDR3 protein: CASSHAGTSGFTDTQYF
CDR3 DNA: TGCGCCAGCAGCCATGCCGGGACTAGCGGATTCACAGATACGCAGTATTTT

J gene: TRBJ2-2
clone size: .
D gene: .
V gene: TRBV7-9
CDR3 protein: CATGDPSHTGELFF
CDR3 DNA: TGTGCTACGGGGGACCCCTCCCACACCGGGGAGCTGTTTTTT

J gene: TRBJ2-7
clone size: once
D gene: TRBD2
V gene: TRBV3-1/TRBV3-2
CDR3 protein: CASSQRLAGDFEQYF
CDR3 DNA: TGTGCCAGCAGCCAACGACTAGCGGGGGATTTCGAGCAGTACTTC

J gene: TRBJ1-2
clone size: .
D gene: TRBD1
V gene: TRBV18
CDR3 protein: CASSPADRGTLLNYGYTF
CDR3 DNA: TGTGCCAGCTCACCCGCGGACAGGGGAACTCTACTTAACTATGGCTACACCTTC

J gene: TRBJ1-1
clone size: few
D gene: TRBD1
V gene: TRBV19
CDR3 protein: CASTMTGGTEAFF
CDR3 DNA: TGTGCCAGTACCATGACAGGGGGCACTGAAGCTTTCTTT

J gene: TRBJ1-2
clone size: .
D gene: .
V gene: TRBV19
CDR3 protein: CASSTGIAAFYGYTF
CDR3 DNA: TGTGCCAGTAGTACAGGGATAGCCGCATTCTATGGCTACACCTTC

J gene: TRBJ2-1
clone size: .
D gene: .
V gene: TRBV18
CDR3 protein: CASSLGGLMNEQFF
CDR3 DNA: TGTGCCAGCTCATTGGGGGGGCTAATGAATGAGCAGTTCTTC

J gene: TRBJ2-7
clone size: once
D gene: .
V gene: TRBV12-3/TRBV12-4
CDR3 protein: CASSSGYEQYF
CDR3 DNA: TGTGCCAGCAGTTCCGGCTACGAGCAGTACTTC

J gene: TRBJ1-4
clone size: .
D gene: .
V gene: TRBV6-5
CDR3 protein: CASSLGQGNEKLFF
CDR3 DNA: TGTGCCAGCAGCCTTGGACAAGGGAATGAAAAACTGTTTTTT

J gene: TRBJ2-1
clone size: .
D gene: TRBD2
V gene: TRBV19
CDR3 protein: CASSAWRGTAYNEQFF
CDR3 DNA: TGTGCCAGTAGTGCCTGGCGGGGGACCGCCTACAATGAGCAGTTCTTC

J gene: TRBJ2-2
clone size: .
D gene: .
V gene: TRBV5-6
CDR3 protein: CASSQAGVVIGELFF
CDR3 DNA: TGTGCCAGCAGCCAGGCCGGGGTGGTCATCGGGGAGCTGTTTTTT

J gene: TRBJ1-1
clone size: .
D gene: .
V gene: TRBV18
CDR3 protein: CASFVDRVNTEAFF
CDR3 DNA: TGTGCCAGCTTCGTCGACAGAGTGAACACTGAAGCTTTCTTT

J gene: TRBJ2-7
clone size: .
D gene: TRBD1
V gene: TRBV20-1
CDR3 protein: CSASAAGTGSYEQYF
CDR3 DNA: TGCAGTGCTAGTGCGGCCGGGACAGGCTCCTACGAGCAGTACTTC

J gene: TRBJ1-2
clone size: .
D gene: TRBD1
V gene: TRBV2
CDR3 protein: CASRRTGKPYGYTF
CDR3 DNA: TGTGCCAGCCGAAGGACAGGGAAGCCCTATGGCTACACCTTC

J gene: TRBJ2-3
clone size: .
D gene: .
V gene: TRBV4-1
CDR3 protein: CASSQLGLSTDTQYF
CDR3 DNA: TGCGCCAGCAGCCAGCTAGGACTAAGCACAGATACGCAGTATTTT

J gene: TRBJ1-1
clone size: once
D gene: .
V gene: TRBV27
CDR3 protein: CASSLRGYTEAFF
CDR3 DNA: TGTGCCAGCAGTTTAAGAGGGTACACTGAAGCTTTCTTT

J gene: TRBJ2-5
clone size: .
D gene: TRBD2
V gene: TRBV7-9
CDR3 protein: CASSLASGPEYQETQYF
CDR3 DNA: TGTGCCAGCAGCTTGGCTAGCGGGCCCGAGTACCAAGAGACCCAGTACTTC

J gene: TRBJ2-4
clone size: once
D gene: TRBD1
V gene: TRBV6-5
CDR3 protein: CASSLTGAAKNIQYF
CDR3 DNA: TGTGCCAGCAGCCTGACAGGGGCGGCCAAAAACATTCAGTACTTC

J gene: TRBJ1-4
clone size: .
D gene: TRBD1
V gene: TRBV7-9
CDR3 protein: CASSAGTGEEKLFF
CDR3 DNA: TGTGCCAGCAGCGCTGGGACAGGGGAAGAAAAACTGTTTTTT

J gene: TRBJ1-1
clone size: .
D gene: .
V gene: TRBV30
CDR3 protein: CAWSLGRTEAFF
CDR3 DNA: TGTGCCTGGAGCCTGGGGCGGACTGAAGCTTTCTTT

J gene: TRBJ2-3
clone size: once
D gene: TRBD1
V gene: TRBV7-3
CDR3 protein: CASSPLGQGGSDTQYF
CDR3 DNA: TGTGCCAGCAGCCCCCTGGGACAGGGAGGATCAGATACGCAGTATTTT

J gene: TRBJ1-5
clone size: .
D gene: TRBD1
V gene: TRBV4-1
CDR3 protein: CASSQDWRQGLQPQHF
CDR3 DNA: TGCGCCAGCAGCCAAGACTGGAGACAGGGTCTTCAGCCCCAGCATTTT

J gene: TRBJ1-2
clone size: .
D gene: .
V gene: TRBV5-1
CDR3 protein: CASSSWTGGGPDGYTF
CDR3 DNA: TGCGCCAGCAGCTCTTGGACGGGAGGCGGACCGGATGGCTACACCTTC

J gene: TRBJ1-3
clone size: .
D gene: .
V gene: TRBV5-1
CDR3 protein: CASSLAQDSGNTIYF
CDR3 DNA: TGCGCCAGCAGCTTGGCTCAGGACTCTGGAAACACCATATATTTT

J gene: TRBJ1-6
clone size: once
D gene: .
V gene: TRBV6-5
CDR3 protein: CASARNSPLHF
CDR3 DNA: TGTGCCAGCGCGCGGAATTCACCCCTCCACTTT

J gene: TRBJ2-7
clone size: .
D gene: TRBD1
V gene: TRBV6-5
CDR3 protein: CASSYSGQGEYEQYF
CDR3 DNA: TGTGCCAGCAGTTACTCGGGACAGGGGGAGTACGAGCAGTACTTC

J gene: TRBJ2-1
clone size: .
D gene: TRBD2
V gene: TRBV6-1
CDR3 protein: CASSGTLPGLAGGAGDEQFF
CDR3 DNA: TGTGCCAGCAGTGGAACACTTCCGGGACTAGCGGGGGGTGCGGGCGATGAGCAGTTCTTC

J gene: TRBJ2-3
clone size: .
D gene: .
V gene: TRBV5-5
CDR3 protein: CASSSPRTGPDTQYF
CDR3 DNA: TGTGCCAGCAGCTCGCCTCGAACAGGGCCAGATACGCAGTATTTT

J gene: TRBJ1-1
clone size: .
D gene: .
V gene: TRBV25-1
CDR3 protein: CASSSPGNTEAFF
CDR3 DNA: TGTGCCAGCAGTTCGCCGGGTAACACTGAAGCTTTCTTT